This TCR beta chain is from a study of T cell clusters in autoimmune cytopenias. The germline V gene encodes CDR1 MNHEY and CDR2 SVGAGI. The CDR3 is 17 amino acids. Each sample's input was 200 to 250 ng genomic DNA, 38,000 or so genome equivalents. TRB was amplified by touch-down multiplex PCR, primer pools A and B combined. TCRdb reprocessed the multiplex PCR reads and reports one entry per CDR3 protein, with no DNA. The sample is made up of under 8,000 distinct CDR3 sequences, and the top ten hold around two fifths of it. This sample was shared with a second study, whose subject was T cell repertoires in aging, cancer and after chemotherapy. That publication notes: Donor ages fell into six groups from 30 or younger up to 70 or older. Loss of evenness, beyond lost richness, contributed to age-related TCR diversity decline in cancer patients.

The clonotype originates from a human donor in good health. Sequences were obtained from peripheral blood. The J gene is TRBJ1-2, the V gene TRBV6-5. The CDR3 here is CASSYSMGPQMFYGYTF.